The entry that follows covers one TCR beta chain sequence. Its specific antigen is unknown. No much larger clone exists at a distance of one base, and base qualities are not known. V loses 4 bases of germline sequence and J loses 3 bases, and the interval between the two ends is 13 bases. Inclusive of the bounding cysteine and phenylalanine, the CDR3 is 15 residues long. Just the 45-base CDR3 DNA is kept, in frame starting at base 1. Reading the germline V gene gives CDR1 MNHNS and CDR2 SASEGT. For the CD8 naive samples, CD45RO-negative cells were positively selected for CCR7, yielding a CD45RA+CCR7+ population from which TemRA cells were excluded. The donors were healthy, HIV-negative adults who had no recently reported acute infections or vaccinations. All donors were Caucasian adults living in Nashville, Tennessee, USA. Blood was collected by leukapheresis, and PBMCs were isolated by Ficoll-Histopaque density gradient centrifugation and then cryopreserved in liquid nitrogen vapor phase. Analytical flow cytometry was used to check the purity and quantity of every magnetically sorted T cell population. From each sorted fraction, genomic DNA was isolated and quantified by UV absorbance on a Nanodrop 2000c.

The record originates from a study of shared clonotypes between healthy human individuals (dated by TCRdb to about 2020). In the study overall: Two women and three men aged 18 to 49 years were included in the cohort. To increase sequencing depth and limit assay-specific biases, different laboratories used diverse techniques to prepare libraries and sequence TCR repertoires. Blood TCR repertoires of four to six healthy adults were deeply sequenced to estimate repertoire size and the extent of clonotype sharing between individuals. For each donor, CD4 naive and CD4 memory were each run on three plates, CD8 naive on two plates, and CD8 memory on one plate. Between about 0.9 and 8.9 billion PBMCs per donor were obtained by leukapheresis.

Using the deep immunoSEQ assay, multiplex PCR amplified TCR CDR3 regions from genomic DNA. For each cell subset, the extracted genomic DNA was distributed evenly across all wells of several immunoSEQ 96-well plates, and each plate served as one replicate. Each replicate PCR for sorted subsets received around 0.2 ug genomic DNA, equal to roughly 29,000 T cell genomes. The purified libraries were quantified using a Qubit 3.0 fluorometer, sized with a Bioanalyzer 2100, and then quantified again using the KAPA Library Quantification kit. Every immunoSEQ 96-well plate was sequenced on a dedicated single-read 150-cycle Illumina NextSeq 550 flow cell. The original pipeline was this. The immunoSEQ output contained only junctional sequences without quality scores, so filtering could not match that applied to full-length reads. Sequences were annotated with PyIR, a Python wrapper for IgBLAST v1.9, using IMGT germline references to assign V/J genes and CDR3. Any read was removed if the V/J assignment was weak (E-value above 1e-6), the CDR3 was missing, or the read contained stop codons, out-of-frame junctions, or ambiguous translated residues. V3J clonotypes were defined as sequences sharing the same inferred V gene, J gene, and CDR3 amino acid sequence. The percentage overlap between two repertoires was calculated by dividing the number of shared unique clonotypes by the size of the smaller repertoire. Repertoire richness was assessed with RTK rarefaction, the Chao1 estimator, and Recon v2.1 estimates of unobserved clonotypes. Generation probabilities were computed with OLGA for all TCRbeta clonotypes obtained by the gDNA method from several donors. The clones in this table, taken by TCRdb from immuneACCESS, are in-frame only. Not every clone is retained; where verified, under half of the shortfall comes from an unresolved V gene, and the cause of the rest is unknown. The V and J calls and clone size come from that table; D and trimming were worked out from the DNA. Counted in this sample were 2 million to 2.5 million clones; about 94% of them appeared once. The ten largest make up about 1.1% of the sample.

The study at large found these results: Based on pairwise subsampling, the degree of clonotype sharing among donors was expected to be affected by sequencing depth. Naive subsets generally had larger estimated clonotype richness than memory subsets. Sampling was restricted to blood, and TCR repertoires in tissues likely differ from the TCR repertoires found in blood. Rarefaction of sorted-subset datasets indicated incomplete sequencing despite the large sequencing depth. Across four donors, about 5% of naive CD4, 3.5% of naive CD8, approximately 2.5% of memory CD4, and approximately 0.4% of memory CD8 clonotypes were shared. Because the study included only a small number of donors, the genetic and exposure-history diversity represented was limited. Compared with non-shared clonotypes, the clonotypes found in all four sorted-subset donors had higher generation probabilities.

This sequence originates from a man aged 18 to 29 in good health. The chain is assembled from TRBV6-1 and TRBJ2-1; the D assignment is uncertain and may be TRBD1 or TRBD2, with 5 bases supporting each. The sequencing sample was made of naive CD8+ T cells sorted from blood. The sample's cell subset or site label is to be understood as: CD45RA+CCR7+. The DNA sequence is TGTGCCAGCAGTGCCTCCGGGGCTGGCTACAATGAGCAGTTCTTC. It is translated as CASSASGAGYNEQFF.